The next 19 T cell receptor beta chains were all read from a single sample in a study of cytomegalovirus exposure and HLA in healthy donors. PCR was performed using 60 Vbeta and 13 Jbeta primers. This table comes from immunoSEQ multiplex PCR, and its TCRdb copy is limited to in-frame clones, with some not included. The sample consists of 150,000 or so clones, around three quarters of them appearing once. Material for sequencing was PBMCs. The receptors here all came from a man between 35 and 55 years old in good health and CMV-seropositive.

The chain employs TRBV30 and TRBJ1-4; 7 nucleotides agree with TRBD1. This CDR3 is 15 amino acids long. CDR1 GTSNPN and CDR2 SVGIG come from the germline V gene (reference sequence). The V gene end was trimmed by 1 base and the J gene end by 4 bases; junction bases not matched to a gene: 6. DNA of the CDR3: TGTGCCTGGAGTGCCTGGGACAGCAATAATGAAAAACTGTTTTTT. Its translation is CAWSAWDSNNEKLFF.

This rearrangement joins TRBV7-7 to TRBJ2-1, with TRBD1 matching 8 bases. With V trimmed by 3 bases and J by 7 bases, 8 bases remained unmatched. The length of the CDR3 is 15 residues. From germline, CDR1 is SSHAT and CDR2 FNYEAQ (reference sequence). The chain's CDR3 is CASSLTGAAMNEQFF. The CDR3 DNA reads TGTGCCAGCAGCTTGACAGGGGCGGCTATGAATGAGCAGTTCTTC.

The chain carries TRBV11-2 and TRBJ1-1, with TRBD1 matching over 7 bases. Germline V CDR1 and CDR2: SGHAT, FQNNGV. Germline trimming cut 1 base from V and 4 bases from J; bases unmatched to any gene: 3. There are 14 residues in the CDR3. The CDR3 protein is CASSLASGGTEAFF. CDR3 sequence (DNA): TGTGCCAGCAGCTTAGCGTCAGGGGGCACTGAAGCTTTCTTT.

The chain has TRBV5-1 and TRBJ1-1; D gene unclear. The CDR3 has 15 amino acids. Germline V lookup: CDR1 SGHRS, CDR2 YFSETQ. Trimming stripped 1 base from V and 6 bases from J, with 16 bases between. This chain's CDR3 is CASSLSMGGNPEAFF. CDR3 DNA: TGCGCCAGCAGCTTGTCTATGGGAGGTAACCCTGAAGCTTTCTTT.

The chain recombines TRBV4-3 with TRBJ1-6; D unresolved. The CDR3 length is 17 residues. CDR1 and CDR2 (germline): LGHNA, YSLEER. V gave up 0 bases and J gave up 12 bases, with 21 bases separating them. The CDR3 sequence: CASSQDPMEGSVGPLHF. The DNA for the CDR3 is TGCGCCAGCAGCCAAGATCCCATGGAGGGAAGCGTCGGACCCCTCCACTTT.

This rearrangement joins TRBV7-2 to TRBJ1-2; TRBD1 aligns across 8 bases. The length of the CDR3 is 17 residues. The V and J ends lost 5 bases and 1 base, in that order; junction bases with no gene match: 12. CDR1 SGHTA and CDR2 FQGNSA come from the germline V gene. CDR3 sequence: CASSVRHTGGGNYGYTF. CDR3 nucleotide sequence: TGTGCCAGCAGCGTGCGCCACACAGGGGGGGGTAACTATGGCTACACCTTC.

This sequence joins TRBV10-3 and TRBJ2-5; no definite D call. CDR3 length equals 13 residues. With 0 bases removed from V and 5 bases from J, the gap between germline ends came to 7 bases. The germline gives CDR1 ENHRY, CDR2 SYGVKD. CDR3 protein: CAISESAVETQYF. The CDR3 coding sequence is TGTGCCATCAGTGAGTCGGCTGTGGAGACCCAGTACTTC.

The rearrangement uses TRBV7-9 and TRBJ2-1; 14 bases line up with TRBD2. Unmatched junction bases numbered 6, after V lost 4 bases and J lost 1 base. This CDR3 is built from 18 residues. CDR1 SEHNR and CDR2 FQNEAQ come from the germline V gene (reference sequence). DNA for the CDR3: TGTGCCAGCAGCTCGGGACTAGCGGGAGAAGGTTCCTACAATGAGCAGTTCTTC. This codes for CASSSGLAGEGSYNEQFF.

The gene calls are TRBV7-2 and TRBJ2-3; TRBD2 is a possible D gene (5 bases). Germline assignment: CDR1 SGHTA and CDR2 FQGNSA. The CDR3 spans 14 residues. Trimming removed 0 bases at V and 1 base at J, with 5 bases between. The CDR3 here is CASSLARGTDTQYF. The DNA of the CDR3 is TGTGCCAGCAGCTTAGCGCGGGGCACAGATACGCAGTATTTT.

In nucleotides, the CDR3 is TGTGCCAGCAGTGATAACAAGGAGAGACGCTACACCTTC. Translated: CASSDNKERRYTF. The chain employs TRBV6-1 and TRBJ1-2; D call uncertain. Germline lookup yields CDR1 MNHNS and CDR2 SASEGT. This CDR3 spans 13 amino acids. Trimming stripped 3 bases from V and 9 bases from J, with 14 bases between.

The chain uses TRBV7-9 and TRBJ1-2; D is undetermined. CDR1 SEHNR and CDR2 FQNEAQ come from the germline V gene (reference sequence). This CDR3 contains 14 residues. V lost 7 bases, J lost 1 base, and 13 bases lay in between. The DNA for the CDR3 is TGTGCCAGCACCCCCAACAGCCTTAACTATGGCTACACCTTC. Its protein is CASTPNSLNYGYTF. Looking up the rest from reference TRBV7-9 and TRBJ1-2 gives the full variable domain: DTGVSQNPRHKITKRGQNVTFRCDPISEHNRLYWYRQTLGQGPEFLTYFQNEAQLEKSRLLSDRFSAERPKGSFSTLEIQRTEQGDSAMYLCASTPNSLNYGYTFGSGTRLTVV.

The chain recombines TRBV11-1 with TRBJ2-7; D might be TRBD2 (5 bases). The CDR3 is made up of 15 amino acids. Trimming removed 3 bases at V and 0 bases at J, with 12 bases between. Germline-derived CDR1 and CDR2 are SGHAT and FQDESV (reference sequence). The CDR3 nucleotides read TGTGCCAGCAGCTTCGGGGAGTTCAGCTCCTACGAGCAGTACTTC. The encoded protein is CASSFGEFSSYEQYF. Using reference TRBV11-1 and TRBJ2-7 for the parts outside the CDR3, the full variable domain is EAEVAQSPRYKITEKSQAVAFWCDPISGHATLYWYRQILGQGPELLVQFQDESVVDDSQLPKDRFSAERLKGVDSTLKIQPAELGDSAMYLCASSFGEFSSYEQYFGPGTRLTVT.

The chain is built from TRBV7-2 and TRBJ2-7; TRBD1 is a possible D gene (6 bases). Germline CDR1 and CDR2: SGHTA and FQGNSA. This CDR3 spans 13 amino acids. The V end lost 2 bases, the J end lost 5 bases, and 10 bases lay between the germline ends. In nucleotides, the CDR3 is TGTGCCAGCAGCTTACCAGGGGTCCACGAGCAGTACTTC. Protein product: CASSLPGVHEQYF. Supplemented by reference TRBV7-2 and TRBJ2-7, the full variable domain reads GAGVSQSPSNKVTEKGKDVELRCDPISGHTALYWYRQSLGQGLEFLIYFQGNSAPDKSGLPSDRFSAERTGGSVSTLTIQRTQQEDSAVYLCASSLPGVHEQYFGPGTRLTVT.

The chain employs TRBV27 and TRBJ1-5; TRBD1 matches 7 bases. There are 15 residues in the CDR3. Trimming cost V 0 bases and J 4 bases; bases outside gene matches: 3. The germline V gene encodes CDR1 MNHEY and CDR2 SMNVEV (reference sequence). CDR3 sequence (DNA): TGTGCCAGCAGTTTATCGAACAGGGGTAATCAGCCCCAGCATTTT. Translated, it gives CASSLSNRGNQPQHF.

This clone showed up just a few times. V usage is TRBV25-1 and J usage is TRBJ1-4; tentative D call: TRBD1 (6 bases). Per the germline V gene, CDR1 is MGHDK and CDR2 is SYGVNS. CDR3 length: 13 residues. Trimming removed 4 bases from V and 5 bases from J, with 8 bases in between. CDR3 amino acids: CASSVQGNEKLFF. The DNA of the CDR3 is TGTGCCAGCAGTGTACAGGGAAATGAAAAACTGTTTTTT.

The rearrangement joins TRBV16 to TRBJ2-5; D is perhaps TRBD1 (6 bases). The CDR3 runs to 13 residues. CDR1 KGHSY and CDR2 FQNENV come from the germline V gene. Trimming removed 0 bases from V and 8 bases from J, with 10 bases in between. CDR3 in DNA: TGTGCCAGCAGCCAATCGACAGGTGGAACCCAGTACTTC. Amino acids: CASSQSTGGTQYF.

The genes are TRBV27 and TRBJ2-2; D is unclear. The CDR3 is 15 amino acids. V was cut by 5 bases and J by 0 bases, with 10 bases left in between. Germline lookup yields CDR1 MNHEY and CDR2 SMNVEV (reference sequence). The CDR3 reads CASSGLSANTGELFF. The CDR3 DNA is TGTGCCAGCAGTGGTTTGTCAGCGAACACCGGGGAGCTGTTTTTT.

CDR3 sequence: CSVEDPRKNTEAFF. In nucleotides, the CDR3 is TGCAGCGTTGAAGATCCTAGGAAAAACACTGAAGCTTTCTTT. The V and J genes are TRBV29-1 and TRBJ1-1; D is unresolved. The CDR3 runs to 14 residues. Deletions cut 0 bases from V and 2 bases from J, with 10 bases between. Per the germline V gene, CDR1 is SQVTM and CDR2 is ANQGSEA.

The CDR3 sequence: CASGGPGAGVYEQYF. Here the CDR3 DNA reads TGTGCCAGCGGGGGGCCGGGGGCGGGGGTCTACGAGCAGTACTTC. The J gene is TRBJ2-7, the V gene TRBV28; a weak D match, TRBD2 (7 bases). The CDR3 is made up of 15 amino acids. The V end was cut by 8 bases, the J end by 3 bases, with 20 bases between. Germline lookup yields CDR1 MDHEN and CDR2 SYDVKM.